The entry that follows covers one T cell receptor beta chain sequence. These data are taken from a study of blood T cell repertoires in COVID-19. Data came from immunoSEQ multiplex PCR; TCRdb stores just in-frame clones and leaves some out. The sample yields about 220,000 clones, approximately 86% seen once. V lost 2 bases to trimming and J lost 0 bases, with 14 bases between them. The CDR3 contains 16 residues. Germline V gene sequence: CDR1 LNHDA, CDR2 SQIVND (reference sequence). The origin of this receptor is a woman between 25 and 40 years old with acute COVID-19. V is TRBV19 and J is TRBJ2-7; TRBD1 might be the D (6 bases). Sequenced: PBMCs or T cells enriched from blood (not recorded which). CDR3 amino acids: CASSINRQGSSYEQYF. Here the CDR3 DNA reads TGTGCCAGTAGTATAAATAGGCAGGGGTCCTCCTACGAGCAGTACTTC. The full variable domain, completed using reference TRBV19 and TRBJ2-7, is DGGITQSPKYLFRKEGQNVTLSCEQNLNHDAMYWYRQDPGQGLRLIYYSQIVNDFQKGDIAEGYSVSREKKESFPLTVTSAQKNPTAFYLCASSINRQGSSYEQYFGPGTRLTVT.